A single sample gave rise to the 30 T cell receptor beta chains below, sequenced in a study of vaccination effects on CD4 cells after COVID-19. Expansion of antigen-specific CD4+ T cells with viral peptide pools was carried out by the ViraFEST assay before sequencing. It was after 10 days of culture that CD4+ T cells were isolated. Each participant was administered two doses of either the BNT162b2 or the mRNA-1273 vaccine. Antigens for these TCRs are unknown. TCRdb keeps only in-frame clones here, not all; method: immunoSEQ multiplex PCR. Of around 22,000 clones listed, more than 65% are singletons. Sequenced here: CD4+ T cells from PBMCs cultured with HCoV-NL63 spike peptides, sampled after COVID-19 vaccination. These TCRs come from a human donor who received a COVID-19 vaccine.

This clone qualifies as large. This chain uses TRBV5-1 with TRBJ1-3, with 8 bases identical to TRBD1. Germline assignment: CDR1 SGHRS and CDR2 YFSETQ. J gave up 0 bases and V 8 bases, and 10 bases lay outside the gene matches. There are 16 residues in the CDR3. CDR3 sequence (DNA): TGCGCCAGTCAGCCGACAGGGGCGAGCTCTGGAAACACCATATATTTT. It codes for CASQPTGASSGNTIYF.

J is TRBJ1-1 and V is TRBV11-2; D remains unclear. V lost 5 bases and J 6 bases, leaving 10 bases between the germline ends. Germline assignment: CDR1 SGHAT and CDR2 FQNNGV. The CDR3 spans 12 residues. The chain's CDR3 is CASSIGGAEAFF. Written as DNA, the CDR3 is TGTGCCAGCAGCATAGGTGGGGCTGAAGCTTTCTTT.

The gene calls are TRBV5-6 and TRBJ2-7, with D unresolved. V lost 3 bases to trimming and J lost 2 bases, with 18 bases between them. CDR3 size: 16 residues. Germline V gene lookup returns CDR1 SGHDT and CDR2 YYEEEE. The CDR3 coding sequence is TGTGCCAGCAGCTCCCCTTCTCGGCGGACCACCTACGAGCAGTACTTC. This translates into CASSSPSRRTTYEQYF.

This clone showed up just a few times. The chain joins TRBV11-2 to TRBJ2-7; D remains ambiguous. The CDR3 runs to 16 residues. From germline, CDR1 is SGHAT and CDR2 FQNNGV. V was pared by 1 base and J by 3 bases, with 16 bases between. The CDR3 loop reads CASSLVPTTPLYEQYF. DNA for the CDR3: TGTGCCAGCAGCTTAGTTCCAACCACGCCACTCTACGAGCAGTACTTC.

Judged by abundance, this clone is large. The chain uses TRBV12-5 and TRBJ1-2; 8 nucleotides agree with TRBD1. J gave up 8 bases and V 5 bases, and 7 bases lay outside the gene matches. Germline lookup yields CDR1 LGHNT and CDR2 FRNRAP. The length of the CDR3 is 13 residues. CDR3 bases: TGTGCTAGTGGTCACGGACAGGGAGAGGGCTACACCTTC. This encodes CASGHGQGEGYTF.

V is TRBV6-5 and J is TRBJ2-2; 7 bases match TRBD1. The CDR3 covers 13 residues. The V gene's germline CDR1 is MNHEY and CDR2 SVGAGI. J gave up 4 bases and V 8 bases, and 4 bases lay outside the gene matches. For the CDR3, the DNA is TGTGCCAGCGGGACAGACCTCACCGGGGAGCTGTTTTTT. Translated, it gives CASGTDLTGELFF.

The rearrangement joins TRBV11-2 to TRBJ2-7; D possibly corresponds to TRBD1 (6 bases). The germline gives CDR1 SGHAT, CDR2 FQNNGV. V was pared by 4 bases and J by 4 bases, with 11 bases between. The CDR3 runs to 13 residues. The CDR3 sequence is CASSWEQGYEQYF. DNA for the CDR3: TGTGCCAGCAGCTGGGAACAGGGATACGAGCAGTACTTC.

The V call is TRBV5-1, the J call TRBJ2-7; D unresolved. The CDR3 length is 15 residues. V lost 4 bases to trimming and J lost 4 bases, with 18 bases between them. Germline lookup yields CDR1 SGHRS and CDR2 YFSETQ. The CDR3 here is CASSRFYPEKYEQYF. The CDR3 DNA reads TGCGCCAGCAGCAGGTTTTACCCTGAAAAATACGAGCAGTACTTC. Full variable domain (remainder filled in from reference TRBV5-1 and TRBJ2-7): KAGVTQTPRYLIKTRGQQVTLSCSPISGHRSVSWYQQTPGQGLQFLFEYFSETQRNKGNFPGRFSGRQFSNSRSEMNVSTLELGDSALYLCASSRFYPEKYEQYFGPGTRLTVT.

CDR3 sequence: CASSEMAGGGNYNEQFF. The CDR3 DNA sequence: TGTGCCAGCAGTGAAATGGCAGGGGGCGGTAATTACAATGAGCAGTTCTTC. This chain uses TRBV6-1 with TRBJ2-1; 8 nucleotides align to TRBD1. Looked up from germline, CDR1 is MNHNS and CDR2 is SASEGT. This CDR3 comprises 17 residues. V trimming: 2 bases; J trimming: 4 bases; junction bases outside the gene matches: 10.

In this sample, this clone is medium-sized. CDR3 protein: CASSRTPGTGGSSNYGYTF. The CDR3 bases are TGTGCCAGCTCTAGAACCCCCGGGACAGGGGGCAGCTCTAACTATGGCTACACCTTC. The V gene is TRBV18, the J gene TRBJ1-2; TRBD1 matches at 12 bases. The junction had 14 bases not matched to a gene; V was cut back by 6 bases and J by 0 bases. Germline loops: CDR1 KGHSH, CDR2 LQKENI. The CDR3 consists of 19 residues.

This CDR3 is CASSQEVDRASDTQYF. For the CDR3, the DNA is TGTGCCAGCAGCCAAGAGGTGGACCGAGCATCTGATACGCAGTATTTT. V and J are TRBV3-1 (or the pseudogene TRBV3-2) and TRBJ2-3; D remains unclear. Germline V gene lookup returns CDR1 LGHDT and CDR2 YNNKEL (reference sequence). This CDR3 has 16 residues. V shed 0 bases and J shed 6 bases, with 16 bases lying between them.

The gene calls are TRBV7-8 and TRBJ2-3; no clear D gene. Trimming pared 2 bases from V and 2 bases from J, leaving 14 bases between. Germline CDR1 and CDR2: SGHVS and FQNEAQ. This CDR3 comprises 16 residues. CDR3 nucleotide sequence: TGTGCCAGCAGCTTAAAACGCGTAAAAGCCACAGATACGCAGTATTTT. Its protein is CASSLKRVKATDTQYF. Variable domain in full (rest from reference TRBV7-8 and TRBJ2-3): GAGVSQSPRYKVAKRGQDVALRCDPISGHVSLFWYQQALGQGPEFLTYFQNEAQLDKSGLPSDRFFAERPEGSVSTLKIQRTQQEDSAVYLCASSLKRVKATDTQYFGPGTRLTVL.

The rearrangement links TRBV4-1 to TRBJ2-7, with 14 bases fitting TRBD2. The germline V gene encodes CDR1 MGHRA and CDR2 YSYEKL. Germline trimming cut 8 bases from V and 5 bases from J; bases unmatched to any gene: 14. This CDR3 is 17 amino acids long. As DNA, the CDR3 is TGCGCCAGCTCTATCTCCGGGACGGGACTAGCGGGGGACGAGCAGTACTTC. It codes for CASSISGTGLAGDEQYF.

J is TRBJ2-1 and V is TRBV11-2; D gene ambiguous. Germline V gene sequence: CDR1 SGHAT, CDR2 FQNNGV. This CDR3 region has 11 residues. The V and J ends lost 5 bases and 6 bases respectively, with 5 bases between them. The CDR3 DNA follows: TGTGCCAGCAGCCGAGTCAATGAGCAGTTCTTC. It codes for CASSRVNEQFF.

This clone came up once. The V call is TRBV6-5, the J call TRBJ2-5; tentative D call: TRBD2 (6 bases). The germline V gene has CDR1 MNHEY and CDR2 SVGAGI. V dropped 6 bases and J dropped 0 bases, with 11 bases sitting between them. The CDR3 totals 14 residues. In DNA, the CDR3 is TGTGCCAGCAGGAGCGGAGGGTACCAAGAGACCCAGTACTTC. This encodes CASRSGGYQETQYF.

The chain recombines TRBV2 with TRBJ1-3; 7 bases are a match to TRBD1. Germline CDR1 SNHLY, CDR2 FYNNEI. V shed 4 bases, J shed 0 bases, and the junction held 0 bases outside the gene matches. The CDR3 is made up of 14 amino acids. CDR3 nucleotides: TGTGCCAGCAGTGCAGGGGGCTCTGGAAACACCATATATTTT. It yields the protein CASSAGGSGNTIYF.

The chain combines TRBV6-1 with TRBJ2-7, with D possibly being TRBD2 (5 bases). Trimming took 2 bases from V and 10 from J, leaving 21 bases between them. Germline CDR1 MNHNS, CDR2 SASEGT. This CDR3 region has 15 residues. CDR3 sequence reads: CASSEMISGSSPQYF. The DNA for the CDR3 is TGTGCCAGCAGTGAAATGATCTCGGGATCTTCCCCCCAGTACTTC.

The rearrangement links TRBV5-5 to TRBJ1-3; D is undetermined. Germline V lookup: CDR1 SGHKS, CDR2 YYEKEE (reference sequence). Trimming removed 4 bases at V and 0 bases at J, with 14 bases between. This CDR3 has 16 residues. In nucleotides, the CDR3 is TGTGCCAGCAGCCCTTATACAGCGATCTCTGGAAACACCATATATTTT. It is translated as CASSPYTAISGNTIYF.

This chain joins TRBV5-1 and TRBJ1-4; weak D call: TRBD1 (6 bases). CDR3 length: 14 amino acids. Germline loops: CDR1 SGHRS, CDR2 YFSETQ. V was clipped by 3 bases and J by 4 bases, with 10 bases between them. The CDR3 coding sequence is TGCGCCAGCAGCTCGGACAGCAGTAATGAAAAACTGTTTTTT. It specifies CASSSDSSNEKLFF.

This chain joins TRBV5-4 and TRBJ2-3, with TRBD2 as a possible D gene (6 bases). Germline CDR1 reads SGHNT; CDR2 reads YYREEE (reference sequence). The V gene lost 4 bases and the J gene lost 4 bases, with 13 bases spanning the gap. CDR3 size: 14 residues. The CDR3 DNA sequence: TGTGCCAGCAGCCCGACTAGATCAGCAGATACGCAGTATTTT. Residues: CASSPTRSADTQYF.

The rearrangement uses TRBV19 and TRBJ2-1, with D possibly matching TRBD2 (6 bases). Trimming shortened V by 3 bases and J by 0 bases, and 15 bases separated the two germline ends. The length of the CDR3 is 17 residues. The germline V gene encodes CDR1 LNHDA and CDR2 SQIVND (reference sequence). The CDR3 protein is CASSILAGPNSYNEQFF. DNA for the CDR3: TGTGCCAGTAGTATCCTGGCGGGGCCTAACTCCTACAATGAGCAGTTCTTC.

V and J are TRBV7-2 and TRBJ1-5; the match to TRBD1 covers 8 bases. The CDR3 is made up of 14 amino acids. Germline V lookup: CDR1 SGHTA, CDR2 FQGNSA. The trim removed 7 bases at V and 7 bases at J, leaving 9 bases unmatched. CDR3 residues: CASNIGQGGQPQHF. The CDR3, as DNA: TGTGCCAGCAACATAGGACAGGGAGGACAGCCCCAGCATTTT.

This rearrangement joins TRBV7-9 to TRBJ2-1; tentative D call: TRBD2 (5 bases). There are 14 residues in the CDR3. Trimming left V 0 bases short and J 4 bases short, with 7 bases between. Germline loops: CDR1 SEHNR, CDR2 FQNEAQ (reference sequence). CDR3 DNA sequence: TGTGCCAGCAGCTTAGCGGAGCGGTACAATGAGCAGTTCTTC. Protein sequence: CASSLAERYNEQFF. Combining the CDR3 with reference TRBV7-9 and TRBJ2-1 gives the whole variable domain DTGVSQNPRHKITKRGQNVTFRCDPISEHNRLYWYRQTLGQGPEFLTYFQNEAQLEKSRLLSDRFSAERPKGSFSTLEIQRTEQGDSAMYLCASSLAERYNEQFFGPGTRLTVL.

The rearrangement links TRBV5-6 to TRBJ1-2; no definite D call. CDR1 is SGHDT and CDR2 is YYEEEE in the germline V gene. Trimming stripped 0 bases from V and 3 bases from J, with 9 bases between. The CDR3 loop spans 14 amino acids. CDR3 loop: CASSLATEYYGYTF. In DNA, the CDR3 is TGTGCCAGCAGCTTGGCGACTGAATACTATGGCTACACCTTC.

The chain employs TRBV5-6 and TRBJ2-7; TRBD1 is a possible D gene (7 bases). The CDR3 is made up of 16 amino acids. Germline V CDR1 and CDR2: SGHDT, YYEEEE. V shed 2 bases and J shed 1 base, with 16 bases lying between them. CDR3 protein: CASSLGGGVLSYEQYF. CDR3 nucleotide sequence: TGTGCCAGCAGCTTAGGAGGGGGCGTATTATCCTACGAGCAGTACTTC. The variable domain in full, completed from reference TRBV5-6 and TRBJ2-7, reads DAGVTQSPTHLIKTRGQQVTLRCSPKSGHDTVSWYQQALGQGPQFIFQYYEEEERQRGNFPDRFSGHQFPNYSSELNVNALLLGDSALYLCASSLGGGVLSYEQYFGPGTRLTVT.

V and J are TRBV2 and TRBJ2-2; D is perhaps TRBD2 (5 bases). The CDR3 loop spans 12 amino acids. V was trimmed by 6 bases and J by 5 bases, leaving 7 bases between them. Germline V lookup: CDR1 SNHLY, CDR2 FYNNEI. CDR3 in amino acids: CASRPGTGELFF. The CDR3 coding sequence is TGTGCCAGCAGGCCGGGAACCGGGGAGCTGTTTTTT. The entire variable domain, with the rest obtained from reference TRBV2 and TRBJ2-2, is as follows: EPEVTQTPSHQVTQMGQEVILRCVPISNHLYFYWYRQILGQKVEFLVSFYNNEISEKSEIFDDQFSVERPDGSNFTLKIRSTKLEDSAMYFCASRPGTGELFFGEGSRLTVL.

The chain combines TRBV6-2 or TRBV6-3 with TRBJ2-7; no clear D gene. From germline, CDR1 is MNHEY and CDR2 SVGEGT. The CDR3 length is 13 residues. The DNA for the CDR3 is TGTGCCAGCAGTTACTCGACGCACACCTTAATCCGAGTC. It codes for CASSYSTHTLIRV.

The chain joins TRBV3-1 (or the pseudogene TRBV3-2) to TRBJ2-1, with TRBD2 matching 12 bases. J was trimmed by 7 bases and V by 1 base; bases with no gene match: 8. This CDR3 has 17 amino acids. Per germline, CDR1 LGHDT and CDR2 YNNKEL (reference sequence). The CDR3 DNA reads as TGTGCCAGCAGCCAAGTCCTAGCGGGGGGGCCAAGAAATGAGCAGTTCTTC. Encoded protein: CASSQVLAGGPRNEQFF.

The rearrangement joins TRBV6-5 to TRBJ1-2, with D perhaps TRBD1 (5 bases). Germline V CDR1 and CDR2: MNHEY, SVGAGI. Trimming stripped 2 bases from V and 6 bases from J, with 13 bases between. The CDR3 has 14 amino acids. The CDR3 DNA sequence: TGTGCCAGCAGTTACCAGGGCAGGGTTGATGGCTACACCTTC. As protein: CASSYQGRVDGYTF.

This clone was seen more than once but under ten times. This chain joins TRBV2 and TRBJ2-1; D is possibly TRBD1 or TRBD2 (6 bases each). The germline gives CDR1 SNHLY, CDR2 FYNNEI. The CDR3 spans 13 residues. V was cut by 6 bases and J by 6 bases, with 12 bases left in between. CDR3 sequence: CASRRQEGNEQFF. DNA of the CDR3: TGTGCCAGCAGAAGACAGGAGGGCAATGAGCAGTTCTTC.